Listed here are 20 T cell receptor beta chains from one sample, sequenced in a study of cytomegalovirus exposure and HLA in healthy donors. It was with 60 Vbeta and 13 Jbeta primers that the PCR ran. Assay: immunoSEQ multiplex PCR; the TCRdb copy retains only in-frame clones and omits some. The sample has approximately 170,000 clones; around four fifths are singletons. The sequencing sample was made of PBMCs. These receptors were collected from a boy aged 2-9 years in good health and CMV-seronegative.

CDR3 loop: CAWSYEKDGGLHEQYF. As DNA, the CDR3 is TGTGCCTGGAGTTACGAGAAGGACGGAGGCCTCCACGAGCAGTACTTC. This chain joins TRBV30 and TRBJ2-7; perhaps TRBD2 as D (5 bases). CDR3 length: 16 residues. Trimming shortened V by 2 bases and J by 5 bases, and 22 bases separated the two germline ends. From germline, CDR1 is GTSNPN and CDR2 SVGIG (reference sequence).

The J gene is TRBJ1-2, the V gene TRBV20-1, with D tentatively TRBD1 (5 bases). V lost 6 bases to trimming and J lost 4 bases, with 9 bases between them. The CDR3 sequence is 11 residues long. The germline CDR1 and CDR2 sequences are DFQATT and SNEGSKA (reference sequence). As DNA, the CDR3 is TGCAGTGCAGTAAGGGGCTATGGCTACACCTTC. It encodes CSAVRGYGYTF.

DNA of the CDR3: TGTGCCAGCAGCTTAGCGGTAGGACAGGTCTATGGCTACACCTTC. This gives the protein CASSLAVGQVYGYTF. V usage is TRBV7-8 and J usage is TRBJ1-2, with 7 bases identical to TRBD1. The CDR3 runs 15 residues. The junction had 5 bases not matched to a gene; V was cut back by 0 bases and J by 4 bases. CDR1 SGHVS and CDR2 FQNEAQ come from the germline V gene.

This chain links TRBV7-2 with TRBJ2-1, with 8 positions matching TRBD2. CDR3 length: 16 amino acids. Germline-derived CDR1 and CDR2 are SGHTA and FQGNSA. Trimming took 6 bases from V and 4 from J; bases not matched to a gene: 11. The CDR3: CASRSAAGGLYNEQFF. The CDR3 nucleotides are TGTGCCAGCAGATCGGCGGCGGGAGGTTTGTACAATGAGCAGTTCTTC.

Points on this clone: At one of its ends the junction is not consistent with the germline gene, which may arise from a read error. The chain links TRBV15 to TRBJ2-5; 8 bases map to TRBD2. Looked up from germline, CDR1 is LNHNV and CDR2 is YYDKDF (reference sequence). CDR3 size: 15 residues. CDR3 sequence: CATAGGVAARESQYF. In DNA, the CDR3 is TGTGCCACCGCGGGGGGAGTAGCGGCAAGAGAGTCCCAGTACTTC.

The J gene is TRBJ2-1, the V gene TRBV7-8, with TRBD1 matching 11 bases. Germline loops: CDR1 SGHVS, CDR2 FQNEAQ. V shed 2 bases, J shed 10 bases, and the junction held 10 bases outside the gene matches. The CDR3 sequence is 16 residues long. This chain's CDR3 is CASSLRSGTGGREQFF. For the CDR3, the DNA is TGTGCCAGCAGCTTAAGAAGCGGGACAGGGGGTAGGGAGCAGTTCTTC. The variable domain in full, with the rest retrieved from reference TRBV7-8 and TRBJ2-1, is GAGVSQSPRYKVAKRGQDVALRCDPISGHVSLFWYQQALGQGPEFLTYFQNEAQLDKSGLPSDRFFAERPEGSVSTLKIQRTQQEDSAVYLCASSLRSGTGGREQFFGPGTRLTVL.

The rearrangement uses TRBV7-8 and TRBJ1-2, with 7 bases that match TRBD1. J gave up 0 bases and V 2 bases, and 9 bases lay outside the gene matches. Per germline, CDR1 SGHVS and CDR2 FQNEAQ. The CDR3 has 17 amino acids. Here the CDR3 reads CASSLSLSTGTNYGYTF. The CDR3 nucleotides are TGTGCCAGCAGCTTATCCCTTTCGACAGGGACTAACTATGGCTACACCTTC.

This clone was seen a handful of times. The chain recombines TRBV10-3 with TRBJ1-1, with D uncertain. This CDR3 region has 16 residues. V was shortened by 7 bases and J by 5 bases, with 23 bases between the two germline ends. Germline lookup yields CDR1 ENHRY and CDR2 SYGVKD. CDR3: CAITRREYNFGTEAFF. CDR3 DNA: TGTGCCATCACCCGACGGGAATACAACTTTGGGACTGAAGCTTTCTTT.

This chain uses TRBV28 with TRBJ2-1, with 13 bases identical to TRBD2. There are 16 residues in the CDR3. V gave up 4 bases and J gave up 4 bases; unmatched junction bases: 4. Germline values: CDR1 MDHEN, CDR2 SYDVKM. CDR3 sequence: CASSWPGLAGYNEQFF. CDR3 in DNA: TGTGCCAGCAGTTGGCCGGGACTAGCGGGATACAATGAGCAGTTCTTC.

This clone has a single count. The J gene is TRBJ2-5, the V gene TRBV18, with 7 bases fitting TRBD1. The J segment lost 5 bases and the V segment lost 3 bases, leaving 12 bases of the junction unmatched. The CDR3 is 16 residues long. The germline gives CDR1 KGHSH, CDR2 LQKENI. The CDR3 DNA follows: TGTGCCAGCTCACCGCCCCGTAGGGGGCTGGGCGAGACCCAGTACTTC. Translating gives CASSPPRRGLGETQYF. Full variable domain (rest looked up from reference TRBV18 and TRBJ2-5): NAGVMQNPRHLVRRRGQEARLRCSPMKGHSHVYWYRQLPEEGLKFMVYLQKENIIDESGMPKERFSAEFPKEGPSILRIQQVVRGDSAAYFCASSPPRRGLGETQYFGPGTRLLVL.

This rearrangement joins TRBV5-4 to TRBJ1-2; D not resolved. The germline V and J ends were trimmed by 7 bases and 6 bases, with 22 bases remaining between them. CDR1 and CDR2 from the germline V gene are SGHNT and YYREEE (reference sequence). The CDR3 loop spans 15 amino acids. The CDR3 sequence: CASVRKPGRLDGYTF. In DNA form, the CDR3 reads TGTGCCAGCGTTAGGAAACCGGGAAGGCTAGATGGCTACACCTTC.

CDR3: CASSTGQGWTEQYF. CDR3 bases: TGTGCCAGCAGCACCGGACAGGGTTGGACCGAGCAGTACTTC. The rearrangement uses TRBV9 and TRBJ2-7; 8 nucleotides agree with TRBD1. The CDR3 length is 14 residues. With V trimmed by 4 bases and J by 6 bases, 9 bases remained unmatched. Germline CDR1 is SGDLS and CDR2 is YYNGEE.

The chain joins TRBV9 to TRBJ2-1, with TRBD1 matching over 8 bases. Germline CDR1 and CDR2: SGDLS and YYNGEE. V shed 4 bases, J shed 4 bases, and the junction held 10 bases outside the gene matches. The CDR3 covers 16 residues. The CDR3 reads CASSTPRTGLYNEQFF. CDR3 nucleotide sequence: TGTGCCAGCAGCACCCCCAGGACAGGGCTATACAATGAGCAGTTCTTC. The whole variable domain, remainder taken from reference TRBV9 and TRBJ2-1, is DSGVTQTPKHLITATGQRVTLRCSPRSGDLSVYWYQQSLDQGLQFLIQYYNGEERAKGNILERFSAQQFPDLHSELNLSSLELGDSALYFCASSTPRTGLYNEQFFGPGTRLTVL.

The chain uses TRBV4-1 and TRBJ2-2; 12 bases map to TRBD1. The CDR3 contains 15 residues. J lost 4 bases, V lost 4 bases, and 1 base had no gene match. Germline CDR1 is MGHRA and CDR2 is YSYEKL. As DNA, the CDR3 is TGCGCCAGCAGCCTGGGACAGGGGGCCACCGGGGAGCTGTTTTTT. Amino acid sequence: CASSLGQGATGELFF.

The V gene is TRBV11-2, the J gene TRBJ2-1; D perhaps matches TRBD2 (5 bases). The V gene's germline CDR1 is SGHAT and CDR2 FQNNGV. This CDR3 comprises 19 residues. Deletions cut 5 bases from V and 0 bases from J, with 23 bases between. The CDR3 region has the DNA TGTGCCAGCAGCCCCGTGGAGCGGACCCCCCTGAGCTCCTACAATGAGCAGTTCTTC. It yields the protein CASSPVERTPLSSYNEQFF.

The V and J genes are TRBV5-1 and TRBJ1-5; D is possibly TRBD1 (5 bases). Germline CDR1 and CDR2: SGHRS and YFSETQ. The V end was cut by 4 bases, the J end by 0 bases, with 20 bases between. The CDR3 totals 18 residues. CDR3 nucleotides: TGCGCCAGCAGCCTGGGGGAGTCACCACTCAATAGCAATCAGCCCCAGCATTTT. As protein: CASSLGESPLNSNQPQHF.

The CDR3 DNA sequence: TGTGCCAGCAGCTCTCTGGCGGGGGGAAGCACAGATACGCAGTATTTT. This encodes CASSSLAGGSTDTQYF. This chain joins TRBV7-8 and TRBJ2-3; TRBD2 matches at 8 bases. V lost 4 bases to trimming and J lost 0 bases; unmatched junction nucleotides: 6. The CDR3 has 16 amino acids. Germline V gives CDR1 SGHVS, CDR2 FQNEAQ.

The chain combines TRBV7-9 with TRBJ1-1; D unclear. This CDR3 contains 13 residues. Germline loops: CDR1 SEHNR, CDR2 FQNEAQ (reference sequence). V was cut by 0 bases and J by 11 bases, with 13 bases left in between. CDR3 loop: CASSLAAGERAFF. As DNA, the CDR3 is TGTGCCAGCAGCTTAGCGGCTGGGGAGAGGGCTTTCTTT.

CDR3 DNA sequence: TGTGCCAGCAGCTTGGCCCAGATTTATGGCTACACCTTC. It specifies CASSLAQIYGYTF. This chain joins TRBV5-5 and TRBJ1-2; D not resolved. Germline V gene sequence: CDR1 SGHKS, CDR2 YYEKEE (reference sequence). The CDR3 is made up of 13 amino acids. V dropped 0 bases and J dropped 5 bases, with 8 bases sitting between them.

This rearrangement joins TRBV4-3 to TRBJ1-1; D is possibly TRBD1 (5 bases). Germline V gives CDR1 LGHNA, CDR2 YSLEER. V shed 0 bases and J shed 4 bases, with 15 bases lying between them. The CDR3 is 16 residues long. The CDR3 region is CASSQDSGSGGTEAFF. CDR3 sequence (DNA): TGCGCCAGCAGCCAAGATTCGGGGTCGGGGGGCACTGAAGCTTTCTTT.